The source of this TCR beta chain is a study of beta chain features in type 1 diabetes. Sequenced material consisted of expressed TCRB transcripts (all of the isolated RNA was reverse transcribed). Generated by immunoSEQ multiplex PCR, the TCRdb table keeps only in-frame clones and is missing some. Here the sample spans about 150,000 clones, roughly 8% being singletons. Unmatched junction bases numbered 6, after V lost 1 base and J lost 7 bases. Germline CDR1 is GTSNPN and CDR2 is SVGIG (reference sequence). The CDR3 runs to 14 residues. Turning to this clone: Antigen unknown.

General study findings and limits: For Type 1 diabetes patients, all four CD4+ subsets carried TCRB CDR3s that were moderately but significantly shorter.

Sequencing used central memory CD4+ T cells from blood. The TCR sequence derives from a man aged 18 to 35 with type 1 diabetes. The chain links TRBV30 to TRBJ2-7; the match to TRBD1 covers 11 bases. The CDR3, as DNA: TGTGCCTGGAGTGGGACAGGGGGCACTTGGGAGCAGTACTTC. It specifies CAWSGTGGTWEQYF.